Listed below are T cell receptor beta chains from one sample, sequenced in a study of blood T cells in healthy people across ages. TCRdb passed the 5' RACE reads through MiXCR, listing each CDR3 protein once. This table has about 830,000 distinct CDR3 sequences, under 80% appearing once. The sample consisted of blood. The receptors originated from a man aged 25 to 45 in good health. The CDR3 runs from the conserved cysteine through the conserved F or W. The D gene is left open where the match is weak. Size is stated for part of the rows, as once, few or many counts, or as a class when the clone is expanded.

TRBD1 TRBJ1-6 TRBV7-2 . CASSAGTGENSPLHF TGTGCCAGCAGCGCCGGGACAGGGGAGAATTCACCCCTCCACTTT
TRBD1 TRBJ2-5 TRBV4-3 . CASSQDLGTGYQETQYF TGCGCCAGCAGCCAAGATTTGGGGACAGGGTACCAAGAGACCCAGTACTTC
. TRBJ1-5 TRBV20-1 . CSAREEGNSNQPQHF TGCAGTGCTAGAGAGGAGGGCAATAGCAATCAGCCCCAGCATTTT
. TRBJ2-7 TRBV15 . CATSRDLGHEQYF TGTGCCACCAGCAGAGATCTGGGCCACGAGCAGTACTTC
. TRBJ1-2 TRBV30 . CAWSKGRNGYTF TGTGCCTGGAGTAAGGGGAGGAATGGCTACACCTTC
. TRBJ1-6 TRBV28 . CASSLVGSNSPLHF TGTGCCAGCAGTTTAGTCGGATCTAATTCACCCCTCCACTTT
. TRBJ1-6 TRBV7-9 . CASSLTGPGDSPLHF TGTGCCAGCAGCTTGACGGGGCCGGGGGATTCACCCCTCCACTTT
TRBD1 TRBJ2-1 TRBV24-1 . CATSDWGTGGIDNEQFF TGTGCCACCAGTGATTGGGGGACAGGGGGGATCGACAATGAGCAGTTCTTC
. TRBJ2-5 TRBV28 few CASSLLGGGHQETQYF TGTGCCAGCAGTTTATTGGGGGGGGGCCACCAAGAGACCCAGTACTTC
TRBD2 TRBJ2-4 TRBV4-3 . CASSQGSFREGHVQYF TGCGCCAGCAGCCAGGGTTCCTTTCGGGAGGGGCATGTTCAGTACTTC
TRBD1 TRBJ2-5 TRBV29-1 . CSVVLQGETQYF TGCAGCGTTGTATTACAGGGGGAGACCCAGTACTTC
TRBD1 TRBJ2-1 TRBV7-2 . CASSGGTGRVDEQFF TGTGCCAGCAGCGGGGGGACAGGCCGAGTCGATGAGCAGTTCTTC
. TRBJ2-7 TRBV24-1 . CATSDLSSRSSYEQYF TGTGCCACCAGTGATTTGTCATCGAGAAGCTCCTACGAGCAGTACTTC
. TRBJ2-3 TRBV27 . CASSAMRDTQYF TGTGCCAGCAGTGCAATGAGAGATACGCAGTATTTT
TRBD2 TRBJ2-5 TRBV30 . CAWSTGGYGVETQYF TGTGCCTGGAGCACCGGGGGGTATGGGGTTGAGACCCAGTACTTC
. TRBJ2-5 TRBV12-3/TRBV12-4 . CASSLSGTQETQYF TGTGCCAGCAGTTTGTCCGGGACCCAAGAGACCCAGTACTTC
. TRBJ2-1 TRBV20-1 . CSASGGLHNEQFF TGCAGTGCTAGCGGGGGTCTCCACAATGAGCAGTTCTTC
. TRBJ2-1 TRBV25-1 . CASSDWDEQFF TGTGCCAGCAGTGACTGGGATGAGCAGTTCTTC
TRBD1 TRBJ2-5 TRBV10-3 . CAISESSQGQETQYF TGTGCCATCAGTGAGTCGTCACAGGGGCAAGAGACCCAGTACTTC
TRBD1 TRBJ1-2 TRBV24-1 few CATSDGTGVLYGYTF TGTGCCACCAGTGATGGGACAGGGGTTCTCTATGGCTACACCTTC
TRBD2 TRBJ2-7 TRBV29-1 . CSVETSGSGGEQYF TGCAGCGTCGAAACTAGCGGGAGCGGGGGCGAGCAGTACTTC
TRBD2 TRBJ2-7 TRBV6-2/TRBV6-3 once CASSYSTSAGSYNEQYF TGTGCCAGCAGTTACTCGACTAGCGCCGGTTCCTACAATGAGCAGTACTTC
. TRBJ2-1 TRBV14 . CASSQGVARSSYNEQFF TGTGCCAGCAGCCAAGGAGTAGCGAGGAGCTCCTACAATGAGCAGTTCTTC
. TRBJ2-7 TRBV4-2 . CASSQEGDTRLSYEQYF TGTGCCAGCAGCCAAGAAGGGGACACGAGGTTGTCCTACGAGCAGTACTTC
TRBD1 TRBJ1-4 TRBV7-9 few CASSLRRDSNEKLFF TGTGCCAGCAGCCTAAGGCGGGACAGTAATGAAAAACTGTTTTTT
. TRBJ1-1 TRBV27 once CASSLTGLLLNTEAFF TGTGCCAGCAGTTTAACAGGGCTACTACTGAACACTGAAGCTTTCTTT
. TRBJ2-1 TRBV6-2/TRBV6-3 . CASSYSITDLSYNEQFF TGTGCCAGCAGTTACTCGATTACAGACCTCTCCTACAATGAGCAGTTCTTC
. TRBJ1-4 TRBV29-1 . CSVEKGSGEKLFF TGCAGCGTTGAGAAAGGGTCTGGAGAAAAACTGTTTTTT
. TRBJ2-1 TRBV9 . CASSTEPGGRGEQFF TGTGCCAGCAGCACGGAACCTGGAGGACGGGGTGAGCAGTTCTTC
TRBD2 TRBJ2-1 TRBV4-3 . CASSQGPAGDNEQFF TGCGCCAGCAGCCAGGGACCCGCGGGGGACAATGAGCAGTTCTTC
. TRBJ2-1 TRBV5-5 . CASSSPPAYNEQFF TGTGCCAGCAGCTCACCGCCAGCCTACAATGAGCAGTTCTTC
. TRBJ2-3 TRBV14 . CASSQDLVRRGRDTQYF TGTGCCAGCAGCCAAGATCTGGTCAGGCGAGGAAGAGATACGCAGTATTTT
TRBD1 TRBJ2-5 TRBV2 . CASYPQGVWIETQYF TGTGCCAGCTATCCTCAGGGGGTATGGATAGAGACCCAGTACTTC
. TRBJ2-4 TRBV2 . CASSIGLNPNIQYF TGTGCCAGCAGTATCGGCCTGAACCCAAACATTCAGTACTTC
. TRBJ1-2 TRBV5-1 . CASSLKEGQAINYGYTF TGCGCCAGCAGCTTAAAGGAAGGGCAGGCGATTAACTATGGCTACACCTTC
. TRBJ2-7 TRBV2 . CASSDYGRESYEQYF TGTGCCAGCAGTGACTATGGGAGAGAGTCCTATGAGCAGTACTTC
TRBD1 TRBJ2-7 TRBV6-6 . CASTKTGDYEQYF TGTGCCAGCACCAAGACAGGGGACTACGAGCAGTACTTC
. TRBJ1-5 TRBV7-9 . CASSLGRGGKGNQPQHF TGTGCCAGCAGCTTAGGGCGCGGGGGTAAAGGCAATCAGCCCCAGCATTTT
. TRBJ2-6 TRBV6-5 once CASSYLGGAGANVLTF TGTGCCAGCAGTTATTTGGGAGGCGCCGGGGCCAACGTCCTGACTTTC
TRBD1 TRBJ1-1 TRBV7-3 . CASSVTGAGGTTEAFF TGTGCCAGCAGCGTTACAGGGGCCGGGGGGACCACTGAAGCTTTCTTT
. TRBJ1-2 TRBV20-1 once CSARKGLATF TGCAGTGCTAGAAAGGGGCTAGCCACCTTC
TRBD2 TRBJ2-3 TRBV28 once CASSLFGTREEDTQYF TGTGCCAGCAGTTTGTTCGGGACCCGGGAGGAAGATACGCAGTATTTT
. TRBJ2-1 TRBV15 . CATSRDLDFYNEQFF TGTGCCACCAGCAGAGATCTGGACTTCTACAATGAGCAGTTCTTC
. TRBJ2-7 TRBV4-3 . CASSQDAAYEQYF TGCGCCAGCAGCCAAGATGCGGCCTACGAGCAGTACTTC
. TRBJ2-1 TRBV9 . CASNGQRNEQFF TGTGCCAGCAATGGACAGCGGAATGAGCAGTTCTTC
TRBD2 TRBJ2-3 TRBV7-2 . CASSLGVAGVDTQYF TGTGCCAGCAGCCTCGGGGTAGCGGGGGTCGATACGCAGTATTTT
. TRBJ2-5 TRBV19 . CASKGREKETQYF TGTGCCAGTAAAGGGCGGGAAAAAGAGACCCAGTACTTC
. TRBJ2-3 TRBV7-2 . CASSLARGRGDTQYF TGTGCCAGCAGCTTAGCGCGGGGCCGGGGAGATACGCAGTATTTT
TRBD2 TRBJ2-1 TRBV29-1 few CSSPLADSYNEQFF TGCAGCTCTCCCCTAGCGGACTCCTACAATGAGCAGTTCTTC
TRBD1 TRBJ2-7 TRBV6-5 . CASRLQTGETYEQYF TGTGCCAGCAGACTACAGACAGGGGAGACCTACGAGCAGTACTTC
TRBD1 TRBJ2-7 TRBV12-3/TRBV12-4 . CASSGGTGREQYF TGTGCCAGCAGTGGGGGGACAGGGAGGGAGCAGTACTTC
. TRBJ2-5 TRBV5-6 . CASSSRTKWDGQETQYF TGTGCCAGCAGCTCCCGAACAAAATGGGACGGGCAAGAGACCCAGTACTTC
. TRBJ2-7 TRBV12-3/TRBV12-4 . CASSLGAVLSYEQYF TGTGCCAGCAGTTTGGGGGCAGTCCTTTCCTACGAGCAGTACTTC
. TRBJ1-5 TRBV4-2 few CASSQEGGYQPQHF TGTGCCAGCAGCCAAGAAGGGGGGTATCAGCCCCAGCATTTT
. TRBJ2-1 TRBV12-3/TRBV12-4 . CASSRDLGRGSYNEQFF TGTGCCAGCTCTAGGGACTTGGGTAGGGGCTCCTACAATGAGCAGTTCTTC
. TRBJ2-1 TRBV24-1 . CATSVRGVFDEQFF TGTGCCACCAGTGTTAGGGGAGTTTTTGATGAGCAGTTCTTC
. TRBJ2-7 TRBV7-8 few CASSLVGGLREQYF TGTGCCAGCAGCTTAGTGGGGGGGCTGAGGGAGCAGTACTTC
. TRBJ2-3 TRBV7-9 . CTSTRAGSTDTQYF TGTACCAGCACTCGGGCAGGGAGCACAGATACGCAGTATTTT
TRBD2 TRBJ2-2 TRBV6-5 . CASSYSSASSGRTGELFF TGTGCCAGCAGTTACTCGAGCGCGTCTAGCGGGCGGACCGGGGAGCTGTTTTTT
TRBD2 TRBJ2-5 TRBV11-3 . CASSSGLPAGEQYF TGTGCCAGCAGCTCGGGACTGCCGGCGGGGGAGCAGTACTTC